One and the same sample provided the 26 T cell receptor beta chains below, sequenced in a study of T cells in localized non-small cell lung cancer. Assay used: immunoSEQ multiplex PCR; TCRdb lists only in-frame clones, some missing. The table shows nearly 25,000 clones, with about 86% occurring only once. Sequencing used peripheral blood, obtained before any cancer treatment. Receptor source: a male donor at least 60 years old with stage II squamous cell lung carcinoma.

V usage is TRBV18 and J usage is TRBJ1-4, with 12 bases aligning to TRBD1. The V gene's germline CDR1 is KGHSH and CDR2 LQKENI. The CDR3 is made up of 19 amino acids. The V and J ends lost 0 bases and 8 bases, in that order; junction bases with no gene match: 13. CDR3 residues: CASSPPVGQGAFFREKLFF. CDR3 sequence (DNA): TGTGCCAGCTCACCACCGGTGGGACAGGGGGCATTTTTTCGCGAAAAACTGTTTTTT.

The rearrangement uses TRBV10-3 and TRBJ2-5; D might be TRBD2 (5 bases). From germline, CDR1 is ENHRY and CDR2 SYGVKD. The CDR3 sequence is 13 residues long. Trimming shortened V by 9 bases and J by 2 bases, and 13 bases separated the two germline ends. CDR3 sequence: CAIQRVVQETQYF. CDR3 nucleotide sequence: TGTGCCATACAGAGGGTGGTACAAGAGACCCAGTACTTC.

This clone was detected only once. CDR3 protein: CASSPQEAGGPYEQYF. As DNA, the CDR3 is TGTGCCAGTAGTCCCCAGGAAGCGGGAGGACCCTACGAGCAGTACTTC. This sequence joins TRBV19 and TRBJ2-7; 9 bases are shared with TRBD2. With V trimmed by 5 bases and J by 2 bases, 10 bases remained unmatched. The CDR3 is 16 residues long. CDR1 LNHDA and CDR2 SQIVND come from the germline V gene (reference sequence).

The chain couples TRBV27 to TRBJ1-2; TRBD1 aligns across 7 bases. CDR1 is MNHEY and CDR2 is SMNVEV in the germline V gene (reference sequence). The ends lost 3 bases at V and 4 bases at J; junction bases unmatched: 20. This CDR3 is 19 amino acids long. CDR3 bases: TGTGCCAGCAGTTTCATCCGGGGGGGTACAGGGGATTCCTTCTATGGCTACACCTTC. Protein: CASSFIRGGTGDSFYGYTF.

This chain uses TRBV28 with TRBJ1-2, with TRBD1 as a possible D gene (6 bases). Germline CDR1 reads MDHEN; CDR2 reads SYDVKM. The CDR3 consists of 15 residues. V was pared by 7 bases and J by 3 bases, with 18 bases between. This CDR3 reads CASTTLKGVDYGYTF. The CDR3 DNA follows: TGTGCCAGCACCACTTTGAAGGGGGTGGACTATGGCTACACCTTC.

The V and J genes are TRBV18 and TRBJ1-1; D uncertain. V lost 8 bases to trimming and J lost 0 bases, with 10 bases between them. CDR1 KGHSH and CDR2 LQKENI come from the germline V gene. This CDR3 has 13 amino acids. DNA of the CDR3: TGTGCCAGCGCGCCCGTTATGAACACTGAAGCTTTCTTT. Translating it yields CASAPVMNTEAFF.

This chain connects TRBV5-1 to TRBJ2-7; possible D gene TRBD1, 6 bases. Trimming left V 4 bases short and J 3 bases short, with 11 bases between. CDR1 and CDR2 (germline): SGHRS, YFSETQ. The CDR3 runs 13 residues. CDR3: CASSTGQNYEQYF. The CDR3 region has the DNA TGCGCCAGCAGCACTGGACAGAACTACGAGCAGTACTTC. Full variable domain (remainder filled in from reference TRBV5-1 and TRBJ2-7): KAGVTQTPRYLIKTRGQQVTLSCSPISGHRSVSWYQQTPGQGLQFLFEYFSETQRNKGNFPGRFSGRQFSNSRSEMNVSTLELGDSALYLCASSTGQNYEQYFGPGTRLTVT.

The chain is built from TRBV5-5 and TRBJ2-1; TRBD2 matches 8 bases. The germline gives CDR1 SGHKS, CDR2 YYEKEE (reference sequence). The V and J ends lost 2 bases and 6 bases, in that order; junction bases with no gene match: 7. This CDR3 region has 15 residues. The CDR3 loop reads CASSFYPGGGNEQFF. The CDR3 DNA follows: TGTGCCAGCAGCTTCTACCCCGGGGGGGGCAATGAGCAGTTCTTC.

The CDR3 loop is CAISDTVLSATNEKLFF. In DNA form, the CDR3 reads TGTGCCATCAGTGACACTGTCCTATCAGCAACTAATGAAAAACTGTTTTTT. This chain uses TRBV10-3 with TRBJ1-4; D is ambiguous. Germline CDR1 and CDR2: ENHRY and SYGVKD. Trimming took off 3 bases at V and 0 bases at J, with 14 bases between the two ends. The CDR3 consists of 17 residues.

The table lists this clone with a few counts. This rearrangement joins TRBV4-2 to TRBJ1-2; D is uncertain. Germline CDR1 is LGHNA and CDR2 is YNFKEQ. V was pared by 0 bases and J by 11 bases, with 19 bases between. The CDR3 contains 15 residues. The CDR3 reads CASSQDFTSLMRYTF. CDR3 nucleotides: TGTGCCAGCAGCCAAGATTTCACTTCCCTTATGAGGTACACCTTC.

CDR3 residues: CASSVEQGGEQYF. In nucleotides, the CDR3 is TGTGCCAGCAGCGTAGAACAGGGTGGTGAGCAGTACTTC. The genes are TRBV9 and TRBJ2-7; D may be TRBD1 (6 bases). Germline loops: CDR1 SGDLS, CDR2 YYNGEE. The CDR3 spans 13 residues. V was pared by 0 bases and J by 7 bases, with 11 bases between. The entire variable domain, with the rest obtained from reference TRBV9 and TRBJ2-7, is as follows: DSGVTQTPKHLITATGQRVTLRCSPRSGDLSVYWYQQSLDQGLQFLIQYYNGEERAKGNILERFSAQQFPDLHSELNLSSLELGDSALYFCASSVEQGGEQYFGPGTRLTVT.

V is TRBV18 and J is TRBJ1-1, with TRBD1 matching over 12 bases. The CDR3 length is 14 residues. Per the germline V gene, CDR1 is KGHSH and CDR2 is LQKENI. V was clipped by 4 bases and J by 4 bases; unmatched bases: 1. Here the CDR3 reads CASSRDRGLTEAFF. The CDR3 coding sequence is TGTGCCAGCTCACGGGACAGGGGGCTCACTGAAGCTTTCTTT.

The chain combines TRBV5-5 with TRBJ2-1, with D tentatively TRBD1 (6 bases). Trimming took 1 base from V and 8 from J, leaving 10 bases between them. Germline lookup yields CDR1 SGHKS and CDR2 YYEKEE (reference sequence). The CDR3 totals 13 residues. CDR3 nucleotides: TGTGCCAGCAGCTTGAGGGGGACGGATGAGCAGTTCTTC. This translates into CASSLRGTDEQFF.

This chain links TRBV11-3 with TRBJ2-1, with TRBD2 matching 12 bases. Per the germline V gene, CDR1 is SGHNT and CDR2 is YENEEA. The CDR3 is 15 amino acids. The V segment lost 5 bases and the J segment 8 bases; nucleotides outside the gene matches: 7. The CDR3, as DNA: TGTGCCAGCAGCCCCGGGACTAGCGGGTCCCATGAGCAGTTCTTC. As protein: CASSPGTSGSHEQFF.

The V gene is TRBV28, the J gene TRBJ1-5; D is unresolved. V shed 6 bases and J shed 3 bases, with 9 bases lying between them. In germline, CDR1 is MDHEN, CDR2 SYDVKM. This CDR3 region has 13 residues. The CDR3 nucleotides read TGTGCCAGCAGACCCACAGACAATCAGCCCCAGCATTTT. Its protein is CASRPTDNQPQHF.

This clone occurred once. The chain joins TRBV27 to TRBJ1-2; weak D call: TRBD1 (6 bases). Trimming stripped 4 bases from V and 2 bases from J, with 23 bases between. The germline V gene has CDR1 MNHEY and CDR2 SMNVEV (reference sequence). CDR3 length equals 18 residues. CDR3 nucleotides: TGTGCCAGCAGTTCCCTACCCGCATCCCCGGGACACAACTATGGCTACACCTTC. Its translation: CASSSLPASPGHNYGYTF.

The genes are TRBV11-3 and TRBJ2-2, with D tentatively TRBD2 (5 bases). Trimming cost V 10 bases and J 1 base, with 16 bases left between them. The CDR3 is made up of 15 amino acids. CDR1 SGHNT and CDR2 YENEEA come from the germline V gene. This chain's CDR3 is CAIRHGDRNTGELFF. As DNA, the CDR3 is TGTGCCATCAGACACGGGGATCGGAACACCGGGGAGCTGTTTTTT.

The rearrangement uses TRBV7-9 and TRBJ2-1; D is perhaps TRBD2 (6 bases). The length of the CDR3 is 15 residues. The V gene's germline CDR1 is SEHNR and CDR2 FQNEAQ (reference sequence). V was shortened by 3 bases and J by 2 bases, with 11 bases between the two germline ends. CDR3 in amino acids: CASSFPGLPYNEQFF. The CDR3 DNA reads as TGTGCCAGCAGCTTTCCGGGACTGCCCTACAATGAGCAGTTCTTC.

The CDR3 bases are TGTGCCAGCAGCGGCGGACAGGGAAACACTGAAGCTTTCTTT. This translates into CASSGGQGNTEAFF. The V and J genes are TRBV11-2 and TRBJ1-1, with 8 nucleotides matching TRBD1. The germline V gene encodes CDR1 SGHAT and CDR2 FQNNGV. The junction had 4 bases not matched to a gene; V was cut back by 5 bases and J by 2 bases. The CDR3 has 14 amino acids.

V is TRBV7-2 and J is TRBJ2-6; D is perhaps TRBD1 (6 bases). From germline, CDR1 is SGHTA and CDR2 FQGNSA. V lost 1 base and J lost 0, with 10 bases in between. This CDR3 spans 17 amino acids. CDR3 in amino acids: CASSLGGRLSGANVLTF. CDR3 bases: TGTGCCAGCAGCTTAGGGGGGCGGCTCTCTGGGGCCAACGTCCTGACTTTC.

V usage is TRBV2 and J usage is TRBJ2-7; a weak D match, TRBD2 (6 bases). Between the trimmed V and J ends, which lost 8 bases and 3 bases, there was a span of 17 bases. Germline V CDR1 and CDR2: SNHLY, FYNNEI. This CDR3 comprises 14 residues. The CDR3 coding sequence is TGTGCCAGCGGAGAGCCGGGACTCATCTACGAGCAGTACTTC. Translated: CASGEPGLIYEQYF.

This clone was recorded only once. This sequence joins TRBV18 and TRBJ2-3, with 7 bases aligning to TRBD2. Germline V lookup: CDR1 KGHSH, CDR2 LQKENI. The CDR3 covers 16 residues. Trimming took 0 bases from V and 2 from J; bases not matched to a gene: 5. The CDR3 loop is CASSPPSGALTDTQYF. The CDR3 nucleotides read TGTGCCAGCTCACCACCGAGCGGGGCCCTCACAGATACGCAGTATTTT.

The CDR3 here is CASSEATGGQPQHF. DNA for the CDR3: TGTGCCAGTAGCGAAGCGACAGGGGGCCAGCCCCAGCATTTT. The rearrangement joins TRBV19 to TRBJ1-5, with 10 bases fitting TRBD1. The CDR3 is made up of 14 amino acids. Germline V gene data show CDR1 as LNHDA and CDR2 as SQIVND (reference sequence). V lost 6 bases and J lost 7; bases outside the gene matches: 6.

The CDR3 sequence: CASSVGHTTNEKLFF. Written as DNA, the CDR3 is TGTGCCAGCAGCGTTGGACATACAACTAATGAAAAACTGTTTTTT. The genes are TRBV9 and TRBJ1-4, with D possibly being TRBD1 (5 bases). Trimming stripped 2 bases from V and 0 bases from J, with 8 bases between. This CDR3 spans 15 amino acids. The V gene's germline CDR1 is SGDLS and CDR2 YYNGEE.

For the CDR3, the DNA is TGTGCCAGCTCACCGATAGCGGGAGAGAGGGAGACCCAGTACTTC. This gives the protein CASSPIAGERETQYF. This chain joins TRBV18 and TRBJ2-5; TRBD2 matches 9 bases. Trimming cost V 3 bases and J 5 bases; bases outside gene matches: 7. This CDR3 comprises 15 residues. CDR1 and CDR2 (germline): KGHSH, LQKENI.

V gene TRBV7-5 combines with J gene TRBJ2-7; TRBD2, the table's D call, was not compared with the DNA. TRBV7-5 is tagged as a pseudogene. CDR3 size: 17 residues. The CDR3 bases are TGTGCCAGAAGCTATACCCTGGATAGGGGGGGGTCCTACGAGCAGTACTTC. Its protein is CARSYTLDRGGSYEQYF.